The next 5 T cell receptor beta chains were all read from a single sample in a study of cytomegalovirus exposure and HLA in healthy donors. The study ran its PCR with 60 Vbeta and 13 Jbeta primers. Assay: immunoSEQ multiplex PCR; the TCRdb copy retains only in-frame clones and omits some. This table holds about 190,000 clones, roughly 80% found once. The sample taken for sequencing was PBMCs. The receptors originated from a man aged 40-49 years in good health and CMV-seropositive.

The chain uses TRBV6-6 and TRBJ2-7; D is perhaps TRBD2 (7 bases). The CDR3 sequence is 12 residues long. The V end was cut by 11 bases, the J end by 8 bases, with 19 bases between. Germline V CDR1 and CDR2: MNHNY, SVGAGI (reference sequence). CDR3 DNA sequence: TGTGCCGTAGCCGGGGGGCTCCCGCAGCAGTACTTC. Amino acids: CAVAGGLPQQYF.

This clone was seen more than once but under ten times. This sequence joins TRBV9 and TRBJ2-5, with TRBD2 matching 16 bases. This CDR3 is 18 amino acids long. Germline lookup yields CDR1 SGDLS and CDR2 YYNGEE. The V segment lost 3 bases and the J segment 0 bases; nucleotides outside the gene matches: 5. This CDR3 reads CASSAGLAGGAYQETQYF. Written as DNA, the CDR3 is TGTGCCAGCAGCGCGGGACTAGCGGGGGGGGCCTACCAAGAGACCCAGTACTTC.

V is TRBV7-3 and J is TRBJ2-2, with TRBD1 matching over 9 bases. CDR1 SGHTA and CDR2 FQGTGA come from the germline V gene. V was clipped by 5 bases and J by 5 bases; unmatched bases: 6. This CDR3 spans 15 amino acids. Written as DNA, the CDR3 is TGTGCCAGCAGCAAGACAGGGGGGACGACCGGGGAGCTGTTTTTT. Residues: CASSKTGGTTGELFF. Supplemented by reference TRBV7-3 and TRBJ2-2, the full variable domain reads GAGVSQTPSNKVTEKGKYVELRCDPISGHTALYWYRQSLGQGPEFLIYFQGTGAADDSGLPNDRFFAVRPEGSVSTLKIQRTERGDSAVYLCASSKTGGTTGELFFGEGSRLTVL.

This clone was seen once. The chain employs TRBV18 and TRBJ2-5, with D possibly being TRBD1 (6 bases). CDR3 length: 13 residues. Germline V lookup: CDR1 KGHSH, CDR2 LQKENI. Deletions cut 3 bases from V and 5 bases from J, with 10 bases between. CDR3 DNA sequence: TGTGCCAGCTCACCTACAGGGTCCGAGACCCAGTACTTC. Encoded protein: CASSPTGSETQYF.

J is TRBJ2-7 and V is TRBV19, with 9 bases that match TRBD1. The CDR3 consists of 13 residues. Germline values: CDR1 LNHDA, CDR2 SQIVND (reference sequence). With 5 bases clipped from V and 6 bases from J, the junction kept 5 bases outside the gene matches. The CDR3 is CASSHRGPSEQYF. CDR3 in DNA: TGTGCCAGTAGTCACAGGGGGCCGAGCGAGCAGTACTTC.